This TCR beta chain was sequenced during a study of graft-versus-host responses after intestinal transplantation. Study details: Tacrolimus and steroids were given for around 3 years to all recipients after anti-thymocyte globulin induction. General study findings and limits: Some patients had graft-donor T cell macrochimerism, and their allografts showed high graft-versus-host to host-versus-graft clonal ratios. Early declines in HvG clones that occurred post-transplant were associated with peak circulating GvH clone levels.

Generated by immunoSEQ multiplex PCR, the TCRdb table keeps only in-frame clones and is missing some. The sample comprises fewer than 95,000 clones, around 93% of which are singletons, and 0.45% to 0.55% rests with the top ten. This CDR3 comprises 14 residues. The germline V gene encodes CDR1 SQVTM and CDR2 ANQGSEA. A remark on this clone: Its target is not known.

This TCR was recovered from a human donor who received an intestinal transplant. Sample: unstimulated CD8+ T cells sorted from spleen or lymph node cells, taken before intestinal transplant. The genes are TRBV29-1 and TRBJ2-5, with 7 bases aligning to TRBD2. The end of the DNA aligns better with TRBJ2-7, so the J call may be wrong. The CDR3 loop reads CSVEVSGGSDEQYF. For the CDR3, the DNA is TGCAGCGTTGAAGTATCCGGGGGGTCGGACGAGCAGTACTTC.